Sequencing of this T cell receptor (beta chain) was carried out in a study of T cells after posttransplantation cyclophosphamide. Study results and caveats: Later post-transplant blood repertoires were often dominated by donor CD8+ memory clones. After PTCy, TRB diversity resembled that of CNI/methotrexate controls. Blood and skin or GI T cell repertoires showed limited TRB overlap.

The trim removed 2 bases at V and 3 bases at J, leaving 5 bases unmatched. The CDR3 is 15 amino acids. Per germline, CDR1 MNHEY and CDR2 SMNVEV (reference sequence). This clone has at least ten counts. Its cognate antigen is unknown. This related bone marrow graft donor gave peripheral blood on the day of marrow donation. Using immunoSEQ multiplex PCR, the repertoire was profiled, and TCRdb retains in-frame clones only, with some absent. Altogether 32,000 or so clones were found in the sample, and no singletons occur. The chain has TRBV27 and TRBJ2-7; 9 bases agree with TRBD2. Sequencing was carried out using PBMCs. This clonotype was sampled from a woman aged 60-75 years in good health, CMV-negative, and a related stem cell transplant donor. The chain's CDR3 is CASSLAASGNYEQYF. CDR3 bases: TGTGCCAGCAGTTTAGCGGCTAGCGGGAACTACGAGCAGTACTTC.